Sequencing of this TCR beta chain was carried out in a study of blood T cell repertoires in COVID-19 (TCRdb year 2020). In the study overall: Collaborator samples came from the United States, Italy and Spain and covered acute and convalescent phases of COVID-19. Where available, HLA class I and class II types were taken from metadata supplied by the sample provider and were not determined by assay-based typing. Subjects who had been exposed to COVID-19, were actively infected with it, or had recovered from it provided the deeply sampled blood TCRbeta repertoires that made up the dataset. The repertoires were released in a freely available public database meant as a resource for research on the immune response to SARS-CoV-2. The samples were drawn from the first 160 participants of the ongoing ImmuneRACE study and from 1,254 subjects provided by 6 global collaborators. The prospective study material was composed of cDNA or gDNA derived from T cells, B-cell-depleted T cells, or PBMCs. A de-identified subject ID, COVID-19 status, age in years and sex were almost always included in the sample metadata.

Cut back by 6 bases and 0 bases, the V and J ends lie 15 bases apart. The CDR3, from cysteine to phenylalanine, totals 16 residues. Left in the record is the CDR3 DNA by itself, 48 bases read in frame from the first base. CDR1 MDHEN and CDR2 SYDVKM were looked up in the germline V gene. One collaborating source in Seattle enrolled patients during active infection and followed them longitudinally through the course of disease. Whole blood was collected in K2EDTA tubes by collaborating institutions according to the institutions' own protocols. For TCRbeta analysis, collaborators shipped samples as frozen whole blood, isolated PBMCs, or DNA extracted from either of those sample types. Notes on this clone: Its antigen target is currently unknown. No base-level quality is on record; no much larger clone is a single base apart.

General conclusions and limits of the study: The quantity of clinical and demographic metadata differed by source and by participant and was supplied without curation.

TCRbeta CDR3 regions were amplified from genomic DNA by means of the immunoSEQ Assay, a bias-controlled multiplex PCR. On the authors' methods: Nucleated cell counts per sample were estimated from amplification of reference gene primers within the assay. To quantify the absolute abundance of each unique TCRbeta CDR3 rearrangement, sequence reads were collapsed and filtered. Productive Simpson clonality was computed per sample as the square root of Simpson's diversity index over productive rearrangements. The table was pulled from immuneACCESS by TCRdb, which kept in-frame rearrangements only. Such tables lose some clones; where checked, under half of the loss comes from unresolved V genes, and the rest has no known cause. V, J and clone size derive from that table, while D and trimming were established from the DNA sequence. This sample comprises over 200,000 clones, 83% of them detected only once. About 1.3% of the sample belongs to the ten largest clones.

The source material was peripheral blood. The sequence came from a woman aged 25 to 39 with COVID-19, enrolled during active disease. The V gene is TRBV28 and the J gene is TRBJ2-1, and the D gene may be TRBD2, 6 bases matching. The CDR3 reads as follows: CASSSRRGNSYNEQFF. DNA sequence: TGTGCCAGCAGCTCCAGGCGGGGCAACTCCTACAATGAGCAGTTCTTC.